This T cell receptor beta chain appears in the sequencing data of a study of control samples from healthy donors and cancer patients. Clones were sequenced by immunoSEQ multiplex PCR, and TCRdb holds only the in-frame ones, with some missing. This sample has approximately 120,000 clones, with roughly 87% found just once. This clone was seen ten or more times. The length of the CDR3 is 13 residues. The ends were cut back, 5 bases at V and 3 bases at J, with 8 bases in the middle. CDR1 and CDR2 from the germline V gene are SGHTA and FQGTGA. Input material: blood. The chain is built from TRBV7-3 and TRBJ1-3; D is possibly TRBD1 (5 bases). This receptor was identified in a young man in good health. The CDR3 region has the DNA TGTGCCAGCAGCGAGGGGAATGGAAACACCATATATTTT. Its protein is CASSEGNGNTIYF.